These T cell receptor beta chains were read from a single sample in a study of PD-1 blockade in classical Hodgkin lymphoma. Assay: immunoSEQ multiplex PCR; the TCRdb copy retains only in-frame clones and omits some. This table has nearly 55,000 clones, 81% appearing once. This specimen consisted of peripheral blood mononuclear cells (PBMCs), obtained at baseline. These receptors all stem from a human donor with classical Hodgkin lymphoma. Each CDR3 is given with its conserved first and last residue. The D gene is left open where the match is weak. Clone sizes are given selectively: once, few, many, or a class where the clone is expanded.

abundance	v_gene	d_gene	j_gene	CDR3nt	CDR3aa
.	TRBV7-8	.	TRBJ1-3	TGTGCCAGCAGTTTCTCTGGAAACACCATATATTTT	CASSFSGNTIYF
once	TRBV5-4	TRBD1	TRBJ2-5	TGTGTATCTGGACAGGGGGCTGAAGAGACCCAGTACTTC	CVSGQGAEETQYF
.	TRBV15	TRBD1	TRBJ1-5	TGTGCCACCAGCAGAACAGGGGGCGCCGGACAGCCCCAGCATTTT	CATSRTGGAGQPQHF
.	TRBV15	TRBD1	TRBJ1-2	TGTGCCACCAGCAGAGATTTACAGGGGGCGAATTTAAGCGGCTACACCTTC	CATSRDLQGANLSGYTF
.	TRBV19	.	TRBJ1-1	TGTGCCAGTAGTATGGGGGCAGCCCGTTACACTGAAGCTTTCTTT	CASSMGAARYTEAFF
.	TRBV29-1	.	TRBJ1-1	TGCAGCGTGTCCAGGAACACTGAAGCTTTCTTT	CSVSRNTEAFF
.	TRBV2	TRBD2	TRBJ2-1	TGTGCCAGCATCGGGACTAGCGGTTACAATGAGCAGTTCTTC	CASIGTSGYNEQFF
.	TRBV7-9	.	TRBJ1-1	TGTGCCAGCAGCTTAAGGGCCCTCGCCCAAACTGAAGCTTTCTTT	CASSLRALAQTEAFF
.	TRBV20-1	.	TRBJ1-1	TGCAGTGCTAGTAAGTACACTGAAGCTTTCTTT	CSASKYTEAFF
.	TRBV29-1	.	TRBJ1-1	TGCAGCGCGCTTCAGGGAAACACTGAAGCTTTCTTT	CSALQGNTEAFF
.	TRBV11-3	.	TRBJ2-1	TGTGCCAGCAGCCCAGGGAGGAGTTGGTTCTTC	CASSPGRSWFF
.	TRBV4-2	TRBD2	TRBJ2-1	TGTGCCAGCAGCCAACCCGGGAGCGGGAACAATGAGCAGTTCTTC	CASSQPGSGNNEQFF
.	TRBV27	.	TRBJ2-1	TGTGCCAGCGACCCAGAGGGGGGAGGGAATGAGCAGTTCTTC	CASDPEGGGNEQFF
.	TRBV5-1	.	TRBJ1-2	TGCGCCAGCAGCCCGTTTGGTACAGAGATCTATGGCTACACCTTC	CASSPFGTEIYGYTF
.	TRBV18	TRBD2	TRBJ2-1	TGTGCCAGCTCGAGGGGCGGGAGGGCCGCCTACAATGAGCAGTTCTTC	CASSRGGRAAYNEQFF
.	TRBV14	TRBD1	TRBJ2-1	TGTGCCAGCAGCCTGCGAAATTGGAAAGTGGGACAGGGGGCCCATGAGCAGTTCTTC	CASSLRNWKVGQGAHEQFF
medium-sized	TRBV7-9	TRBD1	TRBJ2-3	TGTGCCAGCAGCTTACGTTTAACGGACAGGGGCAGTTTT	CASSLRLTDRGSF
.	TRBV29-1	.	TRBJ2-2	TGCAGCGTTGAGGGGGCCACCGGGGAGCTGTTTTTT	CSVEGATGELFF
few	TRBV29-1	TRBD1	TRBJ1-1	TGCAGCGTCGCGGACAGGGTGGCGACTGAAGCTTTCTTT	CSVADRVATEAFF
.	TRBV4-1	.	TRBJ1-1	TGCGCCAGCAGCCAAGTCGGGGGGCGGACGATGAACACTGAAGCTTTCTTT	CASSQVGGRTMNTEAFF
.	TRBV5-1	.	TRBJ1-5	TGCGCCAGCAGCTTGGACGGATTAGATCAGCCCCAGCATTTT	CASSLDGLDQPQHF
.	TRBV30	.	TRBJ2-7	TGTGCCTGGAGTGTGGACACCTACTACGAGCAGTACTTC	CAWSVDTYYEQYF
.	TRBV6-1	TRBD2	TRBJ2-1	TGTGCCAGCAGTGAACTAGCGGGAGGGTACAATGAGCAGTTCTTC	CASSELAGGYNEQFF
.	TRBV5-6	.	TRBJ2-3	TGTGCCAGCAGCCCGCGTCACCCTAGCACAGATACGCAGTATTTT	CASSPRHPSTDTQYF
.	TRBV2	.	TRBJ2-2	TGTGCCAGCAGTCCGCCCGGGGAGCTGTTTTTT	CASSPPGELFF
.	TRBV11-3	.	TRBJ2-1	TGTGCCAGCAGCTCCGCCGGGACTGGCTACAATGAGCAGTTCTTC	CASSSAGTGYNEQFF
.	TRBV5-6	.	TRBJ1-1	TGTGCCAGCAGCTTGGGGCCTCACAGGGCCCGGGGCACTGAAGCTTTCTTT	CASSLGPHRARGTEAFF
.	TRBV6-1	.	TRBJ1-2	TGTGCCAGCAGTGAATATAACAGGAACTATGGCTACACCTTC	CASSEYNRNYGYTF
.	TRBV19	.	TRBJ2-3	TGTGCCAGTAGTATGCTTAGCACAGATACGCAGTATTTT	CASSMLSTDTQYF
.	TRBV9	.	TRBJ1-3	TGTGCCAGCAGCCCAGGGATCCCCTCTGGAAACACCATATATTTT	CASSPGIPSGNTIYF
.	TRBV5-1	TRBD2	TRBJ2-1	TGCGCCAGCTGGCTAGCGGGAGCGGGTGAGCAGTTCTTC	CASWLAGAGEQFF
.	TRBV7-3	.	TRBJ2-3	TGTGCCAGCAGCTACCACGGCCGGGGACAAGGGGCGGATACGCAGTATTTT	CASSYHGRGQGADTQYF
.	TRBV14	.	TRBJ1-1	TGTGCCAGCAGCCAAGTCTACACTGAAGCTTTCTTT	CASSQVYTEAFF
few	TRBV6-5	TRBD2	TRBJ2-7	TGTGCCAGGGGCCTAATAGGAGCGGGAGAAGACGAGCAGTACTTC	CARGLIGAGEDEQYF
.	TRBV5-4	TRBD2	TRBJ2-5	TGTGCCAGCAGCCCCCGATTAGCGGGAGGAGGAGAGACCCAGTACTTC	CASSPRLAGGGETQYF
.	TRBV7-2	TRBD1	TRBJ1-1	TGTGCCAGCAGCGTACAGGGGCAGAACACTGAAGCTTTCTTT	CASSVQGQNTEAFF
.	TRBV5-1	TRBD1	TRBJ2-5	TGCGCCAGCAGCATTGGACAGGGATTTAATGGAGGAGAGACCCAGTACTTC	CASSIGQGFNGGETQYF
.	TRBV7-9	.	TRBJ2-4	TGTGCCAGCAGTTCCGAATGGGCCAAAAACATTCAGTACTTC	CASSSEWAKNIQYF
.	TRBV18	.	TRBJ2-5	TGTGCCAGCTCACCATACCCAGGGGAGGGAGAGACCCAGTACTTC	CASSPYPGEGETQYF
.	TRBV4-1	.	TRBJ2-1	TGCGCCAGCAGCCAAGTTGTCCGAGGGGATGAGCAGTTCTTC	CASSQVVRGDEQFF
.	TRBV6-5	TRBD1	TRBJ1-2	TGTGCCAGCAGTGATAGACAGGGTTATGGCTACACCTTC	CASSDRQGYGYTF
.	TRBV4-3	TRBD1	TRBJ1-5	TGCGCCAGCAGCCAAGACAGGACAGGGATTATCCAGCCCCAGCATTTT	CASSQDRTGIIQPQHF
.	TRBV6-4	.	TRBJ2-3	TGTGCCAGCAGCCAAGACTCCACAGATACGCAGTATTTT	CASSQDSTDTQYF
.	TRBV9	TRBD1	TRBJ2-1	TGTGCCAGCAGCTCGGGACAGGGGATGGGCAATGAGCAGTTCTTC	CASSSGQGMGNEQFF
.	TRBV7-9	.	TRBJ2-1	TGTGCCAGCAGCTACGACAGTACCGGTGAGCAGTTCTTC	CASSYDSTGEQFF
.	TRBV11-2	.	TRBJ2-7	TGTGCCAGCAGCTTAGATAGACTAGCCTACGAGCAGTACTTC	CASSLDRLAYEQYF
.	TRBV10-3	.	TRBJ2-2	TGTGCCATCAGTGAAGGAGGGGCCGACACCGGGGAGCTGTTTTTT	CAISEGGADTGELFF
.	TRBV6-5	.	TRBJ2-3	TGTGCCAGCAGTTACACCGGGATCAAAAGCACAGATACGCAGTATTTT	CASSYTGIKSTDTQYF
.	TRBV11-3	.	TRBJ2-1	TGTGCCAGCAGGGGTAGAAGCTCCTACAATGAGCAGTTCTTC	CASRGRSSYNEQFF
.	TRBV7-2	TRBD1	TRBJ1-2	TGTGCCAGCATCTCCGGACAGGGGGTGGGAGGCTACACCTTC	CASISGQGVGGYTF
.	TRBV6-6	.	TRBJ1-2	TGTGCCAGCAGACCCGGGACACAATATGGCTACACCTTC	CASRPGTQYGYTF